This T cell receptor (beta chain) was observed in a study of T cells expressing NK-cell markers. Background on the study: Eight donors were sequenced, seven testing HCMV-seropositive and one testing seronegative.

This CDR3 is 13 amino acids long. Germline V gene lookup returns CDR1 SGHTA and CDR2 FQGNSA. TCRdb processed the 5' RACE reads again and assigns one entry to each CDR3 protein, with no DNA. The table for this sample gives 300,000 to 500,000 distinct CDR3 sequences. Note on this clonotype: Its cognate antigen is unknown.

Study observations and caveats: In a group of about six donors, dominant NKG2C+ clonotypes represented about 1.0-7.5% of CD8+ T cells. Whether the expanded NKG2C+ T cell clones recognized HCMV remained unclear.

This TCR was sampled from a woman aged 50 to 65 in good health. The sequenced sample consisted of blood T cells: a sorted CD56 or NKG2C T cell subset, CD4+ or CD8+ T cells, or bulk PBMC T cells (not recorded which). V is TRBV7-2 and J is TRBJ2-3. CDR3 protein: CASSLGTTDTQYF. The whole variable domain, remainder taken from reference TRBV7-2 and TRBJ2-3, is GAGVSQSPSNKVTEKGKDVELRCDPISGHTALYWYRQSLGQGLEFLIYFQGNSAPDKSGLPSDRFSAERTGGSVSTLTIQRTQQEDSAVYLCASSLGTTDTQYFGPGTRLTVL.